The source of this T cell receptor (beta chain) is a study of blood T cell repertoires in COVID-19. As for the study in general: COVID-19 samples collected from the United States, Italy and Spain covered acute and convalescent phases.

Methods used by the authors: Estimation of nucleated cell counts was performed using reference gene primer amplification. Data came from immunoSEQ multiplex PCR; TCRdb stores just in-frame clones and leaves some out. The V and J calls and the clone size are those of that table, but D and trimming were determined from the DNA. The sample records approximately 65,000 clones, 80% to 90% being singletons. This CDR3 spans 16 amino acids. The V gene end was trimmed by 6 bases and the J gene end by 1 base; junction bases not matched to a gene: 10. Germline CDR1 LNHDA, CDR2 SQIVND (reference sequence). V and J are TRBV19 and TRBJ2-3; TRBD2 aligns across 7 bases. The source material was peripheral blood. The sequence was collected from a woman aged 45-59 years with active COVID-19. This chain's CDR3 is CASSPPPGLRTDTQYF. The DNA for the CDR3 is TGTGCCAGTAGCCCCCCTCCGGGACTACGCACAGATACGCAGTATTTT.